These T cell receptor beta chains were read from a single sample in a study of OX40 agonist ivuxolimab in advanced cancers. Assay: immunoSEQ multiplex PCR; the TCRdb copy retains only in-frame clones and omits some. The profile shows about 50,000 clones, almost 90% of them singletons. The source material was CD4+ or CD8+ T cells sorted from blood, sampled in a trial of the OX40 agonist ivuxolimab. The receptors stem from an adult with an advanced solid tumor such as melanoma, head and neck, liver or kidney cancer. Both conserved end residues are part of each CDR3. D genes are given only for firm matches. The size of a clone is reported for some rows only, either as once, few or many, or as a class for expanded clones.

d_call	clone_size	v_call	j_call	cdr3_nt	cdr3_aa
TRBD2	.	TRBV19	TRBJ2-1	TGTGCCAGTAGTGGACAAGCGGGAGGGCAGTATGAGCAGTTCTTC	CASSGQAGGQYEQFF
TRBD1	.	TRBV28	TRBJ2-7	TGTGCCAGCAGTCCAGGGGGCCCGTACGAGCAGTACTTC	CASSPGGPYEQYF
TRBD1	.	TRBV28	TRBJ2-4	TGTGCCAGCAGTTTATTAGTGGGACAGAGTACAGCCAAAAACATTCAGTACTTC	CASSLLVGQSTAKNIQYF
.	.	TRBV30	TRBJ1-1	TGTGCCTGGGGACAGTTGAACACTGAAGCTTTCTTT	CAWGQLNTEAFF
TRBD1	.	TRBV6-5	TRBJ2-7	TGTGCCAGCAGTCAGGGACAGGGAAATTACGAGCAGTACTTC	CASSQGQGNYEQYF
.	.	TRBV7-7	TRBJ2-1	TGTGCTAGCAGCCCGGGGAACAATGAGCAGTTCTTC	CASSPGNNEQFF
.	.	TRBV19	TRBJ1-5	TGTGCCAGTAGTATAATGGTTTATAGCAATCAGCCCCAGCATTTT	CASSIMVYSNQPQHF
.	.	TRBV6-1	TRBJ2-5	TGTGCCAGTCTTGGGGACGGAGAGACCCAGTACTTC	CASLGDGETQYF
.	.	TRBV9	TRBJ2-1	TGTGCCAGCAGCCCCAGGTTAAGCCAAGCCCCTTACAATGAGCAGTTCTTC	CASSPRLSQAPYNEQFF
.	.	TRBV5-4	TRBJ2-2	TGTGCCAGCAGCCCCAGGCGGACAGATAACACCGGGGAGCTGTTTTTT	CASSPRRTDNTGELFF
.	.	TRBV27	TRBJ2-2	TGTGCCAGCAGGCCTCTCTCGCGGCCCGGGGAGCTGTTTTTT	CASRPLSRPGELFF
TRBD1	.	TRBV6-1	TRBJ1-3	TGTGCCATCCTCGACAGGGAGAGAAACACCATATATTTT	CAILDRERNTIYF
.	.	TRBV19	TRBJ2-1	TGTGCCAGTAGCCTGGGTAGGAGCTCCTACAATGAGCAGTTCTTC	CASSLGRSSYNEQFF
TRBD2	.	TRBV15	TRBJ2-5	TGTGCCACCTCTTCCCTGGTGGGAGGGGAGACCCAGTACTTC	CATSSLVGGETQYF
.	few	TRBV10-1	TRBJ2-2	TGCGCCAGCAGTGAACGGTTGGCCGGGGAGCTGTTTTTT	CASSERLAGELFF
.	few	TRBV7-9	TRBJ1-2	TGTGCCAGCAGCTTCGATCTATATGGCTACACCTTC	CASSFDLYGYTF
TRBD1	.	TRBV6-1	TRBJ1-6	TGTGCCAGCAGTACGGACAGGGCGGGCAATTCACCCCTCCACTTT	CASSTDRAGNSPLHF
TRBD1	.	TRBV6-6	TRBJ1-1	TGTGCCAGCAGTTACGACAGGGGGGGGACTGAAGCTTTCTTT	CASSYDRGGTEAFF
.	.	TRBV10-3	TRBJ2-3	TGTGCCATCAGTGAGTTCTTGGGGGGTAGCACAGATACGCAGTATTTT	CAISEFLGGSTDTQYF
TRBD1	.	TRBV5-1	TRBJ1-3	TGCGCCAGCAGCCTCACCCCTCAGGACAGGGATTGGTTAAGAAACACCATATATTTT	CASSLTPQDRDWLRNTIYF
.	.	TRBV5-8	TRBJ1-2	TGTGCCAGCAGCTGGGGACACTCCAACTATGGCTACACCTTC	CASSWGHSNYGYTF
TRBD1	.	TRBV5-1	TRBJ1-4	TGCGCCAGCAGCTTTAGCCCATCAGGGGGACCTGAAAAACTGTTTTTT	CASSFSPSGGPEKLFF
.	.	TRBV15	TRBJ2-5	TGTGCCACCAGCAGAGCGGGGGCGTGGGAGACCCAGTACTTC	CATSRAGAWETQYF
.	.	TRBV7-8	TRBJ2-7	TGTGCCAGCAGAACAGGGAACTTTAACTACGAGCAGTACTTC	CASRTGNFNYEQYF
.	.	TRBV28	TRBJ1-2	TGTGCCAGCAGCCAGGGTGACACCCAAAGGGGCTACACCTTC	CASSQGDTQRGYTF
.	.	TRBV18	TRBJ1-5	TGTGCCAGCTCTGAAAGGGGGACTCAGCCCCAGCATTTT	CASSERGTQPQHF
TRBD1	.	TRBV29-1	TRBJ2-3	TGCAGCGGTGGACAGGGTAAAGATACGCAGTATTTT	CSGGQGKDTQYF
TRBD1	.	TRBV19	TRBJ2-1	TGTGCCAGTAGTGAGCCGGCAGGGGGCACCCGGAATGAGCAGTTCTTC	CASSEPAGGTRNEQFF
.	.	TRBV5-1	TRBJ2-5	TGCGCCAGCTACAGGGAATCAGAGACCCAGTACTTC	CASYRESETQYF
.	.	TRBV28	TRBJ1-4	TGTGCCAGCAGTGCTACAGGGAAAGGAGTCAGTGAAAAACTGTTTTTT	CASSATGKGVSEKLFF
.	.	TRBV19	TRBJ1-5	TGTGCCAGTACCAGACAGTCCAATAGCAATCAGCCCCAGCATTTT	CASTRQSNSNQPQHF
TRBD1	.	TRBV7-3	TRBJ2-2	TGTGCCAGCAGCAACGGACAGGGCACCGGGGAGCTGTTTTTT	CASSNGQGTGELFF
TRBD1	.	TRBV5-6	TRBJ2-7	TGTGCCAGCCGAGAGCAGGGGGAATCCTACGAGCAGTACTTC	CASREQGESYEQYF
.	.	TRBV5-8	TRBJ2-5	TGTGCCAGCAGCTTGGCGCAGGGCGCTCTGGAGACCCAGTACTTC	CASSLAQGALETQYF
.	.	TRBV23-1	TRBJ2-7	TGCGCCAGCAGTCACCAGGCTGCCGGGAGTGGGAGTAGCAACGAGCAGTACTTC	CASSHQAAGSGSSNEQYF
.	.	TRBV5-1	TRBJ2-3	TGCGCCAGCAGCCACAGACTCCGCGGGAGCACAGATACGCAGTATTTT	CASSHRLRGSTDTQYF
.	.	TRBV11-2	TRBJ2-3	TGTGCCAGCAGCTTAGAATATACGCAGTATTTT	CASSLEYTQYF
.	.	TRBV18	TRBJ2-7	TGTGCCAGCTCACCGAGGACGGCTGAACCCTACGAGCAGTACTTC	CASSPRTAEPYEQYF
.	.	TRBV28	TRBJ1-2	TGTGCCAGCAGTCAAACCTTTGGGGGTGGCTACACCTTC	CASSQTFGGGYTF
.	.	TRBV6-5	TRBJ2-1	TGTGCCAGCAGTTACGCGGCAGGCCTCTCCTACAATGAGCAGTTCTTC	CASSYAAGLSYNEQFF
.	.	TRBV6-1	TRBJ1-2	TGTGCCAGCAGTGAACGCGTGCACACCTTC	CASSERVHTF
TRBD1	.	TRBV27	TRBJ1-5	TGTGCCAGCAGTTACGGACAGGGAGGCAATCAGCCCCAGCATTTT	CASSYGQGGNQPQHF
TRBD1	.	TRBV27	TRBJ2-1	TGTGCCAGCAAATCCGGGACAGGCAGTATTAATGAGCAGTTCTTC	CASKSGTGSINEQFF
TRBD1	.	TRBV6-4	TRBJ1-5	TGTGCCAGCAGTGCCGGGACAGGGGTCAATCAGCCCCAGCATTTT	CASSAGTGVNQPQHF
.	.	TRBV28	TRBJ1-1	TGTGCCAGCTTTAACCCACACACTGAAGCTTTCTTT	CASFNPHTEAFF
.	.	TRBV5-5	TRBJ2-5	TGTGCCAGCAGCTTGGGGGTGGTGTCTAGAGGGCAAGAGACCCAGTACTTC	CASSLGVVSRGQETQYF
.	.	TRBV28	TRBJ2-2	TGTGCCAGCATCCAACACGGGACACCGAACACCGGGGAGCTGTTTTTT	CASIQHGTPNTGELFF
TRBD1	.	TRBV5-4	TRBJ1-6	TGTGCCAGCAGCTTGCCCCACACCGGGACAGGGGGCAGTTCACCCCTCCACTTT	CASSLPHTGTGGSSPLHF
.	.	TRBV19	TRBJ2-2	TGTGCCAGTAGTCTCATGATGAACACCGGGGAGCTGTTTTTT	CASSLMMNTGELFF
.	.	TRBV29-1	TRBJ2-3	TGCAGCGTGGTACTGGGAGCTGATACGCAGTATTTT	CSVVLGADTQYF